The sequence of this T cell receptor (beta chain) was determined in a study of cytomegalovirus exposure and HLA in healthy donors. Across the study: Early on, a data release was issued that held approximately 92 million unique TCRs from HLA-typed donors.

It was with 60 Vbeta and 13 Jbeta primers that the PCR ran. Using immunoSEQ multiplex PCR, the repertoire was profiled, and TCRdb retains in-frame clones only, with some absent. This sample carries under 250,000 clones, approximately 80% of them seen once, and the ten largest clones take 3.8%. Notes on this clone: Its target is not known.

The study's findings and limits: Indistinguishable V segments such as TRBV6-2 and TRBV6-3 were excluded.

CDR3 length equals 13 residues. V lost 0 bases and J 8 bases, leaving 9 bases between the germline ends. Germline CDR1 is SGHRS and CDR2 is YFSETQ. The sample taken for sequencing was PBMCs. The chain combines TRBV5-1 with TRBJ2-1, with D possibly being TRBD1 (5 bases). The receptor's source is a male donor in good health and CMV-seronegative. CDR3 sequence: CASSLEAGHEQFF. Here the CDR3 DNA reads TGCGCCAGCAGCTTGGAGGCAGGGCATGAGCAGTTCTTC.